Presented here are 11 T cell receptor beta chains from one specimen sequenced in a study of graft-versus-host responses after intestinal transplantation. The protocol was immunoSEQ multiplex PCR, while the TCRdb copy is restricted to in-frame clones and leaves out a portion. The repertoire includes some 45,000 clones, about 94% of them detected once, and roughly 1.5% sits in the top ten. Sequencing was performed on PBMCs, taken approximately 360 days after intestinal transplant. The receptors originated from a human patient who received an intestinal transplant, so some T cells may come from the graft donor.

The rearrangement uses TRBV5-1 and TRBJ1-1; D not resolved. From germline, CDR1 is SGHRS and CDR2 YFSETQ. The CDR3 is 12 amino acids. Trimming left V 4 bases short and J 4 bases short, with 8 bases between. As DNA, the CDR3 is TGCGCCAGCAGCCCCGTTGGCACTGAAGCTTTCTTT. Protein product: CASSPVGTEAFF.

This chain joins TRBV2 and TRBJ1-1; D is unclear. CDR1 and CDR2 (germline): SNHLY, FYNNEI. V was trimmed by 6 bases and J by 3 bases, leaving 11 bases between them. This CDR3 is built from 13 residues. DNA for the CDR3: TGTGCCAGCAGCCCGGGAGGTCACACTGAAGCTTTCTTT. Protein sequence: CASSPGGHTEAFF.

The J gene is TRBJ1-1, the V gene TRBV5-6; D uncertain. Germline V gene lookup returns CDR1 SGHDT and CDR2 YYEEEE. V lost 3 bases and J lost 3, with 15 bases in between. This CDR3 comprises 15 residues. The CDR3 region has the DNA TGTGCCAGCAGCTACACGAAGGACGGGTACACTGAAGCTTTCTTT. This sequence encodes CASSYTKDGYTEAFF.

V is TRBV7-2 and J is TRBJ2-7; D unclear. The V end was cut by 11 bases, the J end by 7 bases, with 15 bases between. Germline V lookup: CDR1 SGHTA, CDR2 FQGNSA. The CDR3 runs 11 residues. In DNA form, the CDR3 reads TGTGCCTGCGGATCATATGGGGAGCAGTACTTC. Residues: CACGSYGEQYF.

This CDR3 reads CASSGGTFYNEQFF. CDR3 bases: TGTGCCAGCAGCGGAGGCACGTTTTACAATGAGCAGTTCTTC. V is TRBV9 and J is TRBJ2-1, with D unclear. V lost 3 bases to trimming and J lost 4 bases, with 11 bases between them. CDR1 and CDR2 (germline): SGDLS, YYNGEE. The CDR3 extends over 14 amino acids.

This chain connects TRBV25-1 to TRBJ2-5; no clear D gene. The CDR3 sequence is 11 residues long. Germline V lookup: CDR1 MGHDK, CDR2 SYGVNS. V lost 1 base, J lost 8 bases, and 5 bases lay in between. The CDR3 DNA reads TGTGCCAGCAGTGAATCGGAAACCCAGTACTTC. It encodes CASSESETQYF. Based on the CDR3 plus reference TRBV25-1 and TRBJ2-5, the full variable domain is EADIYQTPRYLVIGTGKKITLECSQTMGHDKMYWYQQDPGMELHLIHYSYGVNSTEKGDLSSESTVSRIRTEHFPLTLESARPSHTSQYLCASSESETQYFGPGTRLLVL.

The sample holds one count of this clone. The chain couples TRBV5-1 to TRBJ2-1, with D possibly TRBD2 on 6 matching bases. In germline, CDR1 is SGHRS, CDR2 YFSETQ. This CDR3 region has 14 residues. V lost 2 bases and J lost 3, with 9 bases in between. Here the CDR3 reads CASSFRESYNEQFF. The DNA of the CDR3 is TGCGCCAGCAGCTTCCGGGAGAGCTACAATGAGCAGTTCTTC. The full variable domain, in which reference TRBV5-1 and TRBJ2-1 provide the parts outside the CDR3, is KAGVTQTPRYLIKTRGQQVTLSCSPISGHRSVSWYQQTPGQGLQFLFEYFSETQRNKGNFPGRFSGRQFSNSRSEMNVSTLELGDSALYLCASSFRESYNEQFFGPGTRLTVL.

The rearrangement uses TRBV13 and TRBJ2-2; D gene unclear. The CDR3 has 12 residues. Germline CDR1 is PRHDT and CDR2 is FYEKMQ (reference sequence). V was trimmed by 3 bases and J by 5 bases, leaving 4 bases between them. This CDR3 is CASSLGTGELFF. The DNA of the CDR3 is TGTGCCAGCAGCTTGGGGACCGGGGAGCTGTTTTTT.

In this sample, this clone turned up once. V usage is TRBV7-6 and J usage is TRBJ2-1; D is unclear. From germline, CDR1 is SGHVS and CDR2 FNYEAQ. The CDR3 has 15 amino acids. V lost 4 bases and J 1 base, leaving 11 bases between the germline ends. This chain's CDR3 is CASSSTADSYNEQFF. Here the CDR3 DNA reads TGTGCCAGCAGCTCCACCGCGGATTCCTACAATGAGCAGTTCTTC.

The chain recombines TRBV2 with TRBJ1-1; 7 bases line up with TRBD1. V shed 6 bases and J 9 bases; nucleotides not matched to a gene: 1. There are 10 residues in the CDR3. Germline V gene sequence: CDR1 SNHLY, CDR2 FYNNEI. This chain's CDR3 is CASRGQKAFF. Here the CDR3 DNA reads TGTGCCAGCAGGGGACAGAAAGCTTTCTTT.

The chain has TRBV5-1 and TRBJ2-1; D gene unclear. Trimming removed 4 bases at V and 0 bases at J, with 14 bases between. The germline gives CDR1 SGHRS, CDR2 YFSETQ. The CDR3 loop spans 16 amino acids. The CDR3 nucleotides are TGCGCCAGCAGCCCGAGCTACCCGAGCTCCTACAATGAGCAGTTCTTC. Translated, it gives CASSPSYPSSYNEQFF.